These T cell receptor beta chains were read from a single sample in a study of blood T cell repertoires in COVID-19. Data came from immunoSEQ multiplex PCR; TCRdb stores just in-frame clones and leaves some out. Among approximately 200,000 clones listed, roughly 80% were seen once. The sequenced sample consisted of peripheral blood. Receptors originate from a woman aged 30 to 39 who had recovered from COVID-19. Both conserved end residues are part of each CDR3. A D gene is named only where the DNA matches it firmly. Clone size is not always given. Where it is, it says once, few, many or a class for expanded clones.

size | J | V | D | CDR3 | DNA
few | TRBJ1-1 | TRBV27 | TRBD1 | CASSLRGTGVEAFF | TGTGCCAGCAGTTTACGCGGAACAGGGGTCGAGGCTTTCTTT
NA | TRBJ1-4 | TRBV4-1 | TRBD1 | CASSQDQEGAYEKLFF | TGCGCCAGCAGCCAAGATCAAGAGGGGGCCTATGAAAAACTGTTTTTT
NA | TRBJ1-4 | TRBV30 | TRBD1 | CAWSLGDRDNEKLFF | TGTGCCTGGAGTCTTGGGGACAGGGATAATGAAAAACTGTTTTTT
NA | TRBJ1-5 | TRBV5-5 | TRBD1 | CASSPGQALYSNQPQHF | TGTGCCAGCAGTCCGGGACAGGCCCTTTATAGCAATCAGCCCCAGCATTTT
NA | TRBJ1-5 | TRBV4-1 | TRBD1 | CASSQDARGDQPQHF | TGCGCCAGCAGCCAAGATGCCAGGGGGGATCAGCCCCAGCATTTT
NA | TRBJ2-5 | TRBV5-1 | NA | CASSFNSGAQETQYF | TGCGCCAGCAGCTTCAATTCAGGGGCCCAAGAGACCCAGTACTTC
NA | TRBJ1-6 | TRBV12-3/TRBV12-4 | NA | CASSSRLNSPLHF | TGTGCCAGCAGTTCCCGACTGAATTCACCCCTCCACTTT
NA | TRBJ1-6 | TRBV3-1/TRBV3-2 | NA | CASSQEVGGHDNSPLHF | TGTGCCAGCAGCCAAGAAGTAGGGGGTCACGATAATTCACCCCTCCACTTT
few | TRBJ1-2 | TRBV28 | TRBD1 | CATRQGAYGYTF | TGTGCCACCCGACAGGGTGCCTATGGCTACACCTTC
NA | TRBJ2-1 | TRBV2 | NA | CASDKRMSSYNEQFF | TGTGCCAGCGATAAGCGGATGAGCTCCTACAATGAGCAGTTCTTC
NA | TRBJ2-3 | TRBV19 | NA | CASSPTSRTDTQYF | TGTGCCAGTAGTCCGACAAGCCGCACAGATACGCAGTATTTT
few | TRBJ2-3 | TRBV5-1 | TRBD2 | CASSSEEGLAGEPDTQYF | TGCGCCAGCAGCTCCGAGGAGGGACTAGCGGGAGAACCAGATACGCAGTATTTT
NA | TRBJ2-3 | TRBV5-1 | TRBD2 | CASSLNGLADKGTQYF | TGCGCCAGCAGCTTGAATGGACTAGCGGACAAGGGGACGCAGTATTTT
NA | TRBJ2-1 | TRBV6-4 | TRBD2 | CASSESLTAGAGMGNEQFF | TGTGCCAGCAGTGAATCTCTAACAGCGGGAGCGGGTATGGGGAATGAGCAGTTCTTC
NA | TRBJ1-5 | TRBV15 | NA | CATSGQQDQPQHF | TGTGCCACCAGCGGACAGCAGGATCAGCCCCAGCATTTT
NA | TRBJ2-1 | TRBV24-1 | NA | CATGASSYNEQFF | TGTGCCACCGGAGCCTCCTCCTACAATGAGCAGTTCTTC